This TCR beta chain emerged from a study of blood T cell repertoires in COVID-19. Study overall: From the United States, Italy and Spain came samples of acute and convalescent COVID-19. PBMCs, B-cell-depleted T cells, or T cells were the source of the cDNA or gDNA that made up the material.

In the original analysis: Amplified reference gene primers provided the basis for estimating nucleated cell counts. The table came from immunoSEQ multiplex PCR; TCRdb's copy has only in-frame clones and leaves some out. Clonal size and the V and J genes are those of that table, whereas D and trimming came from the DNA. The sample comprises more than 250,000 clones, approximately 84% of which are singletons, and over 8.5% rests with the top ten. Trimming cost V 8 bases and J 6 bases, with 8 bases left between them. The CDR3 covers 10 residues. This clone was seen a few times. The specimen sequenced was peripheral blood. V is TRBV12-3 or TRBV12-4 and J is TRBJ2-7; D remains unclear. The receptor's source is a human donor in a cohort sampled during active COVID-19. CDR3 sequence reads: CASGSGEQYF. The CDR3 DNA follows: TGTGCCAGCGGCTCGGGCGAGCAGTACTTC.